This T cell receptor beta chain stems from a study of T cell repertoires in cytomegalovirus infection. TCRdb re-called the reads with MiXCR, one entry per CDR3 protein. The data contain 200,000 to 250,000 distinct CDR3 sequences, 30% to 45% of them seen just once; the ten biggest clones take up approximately 59%. Per the germline V gene, CDR1 is DFQATT and CDR2 is SNEGSKA (reference sequence). This CDR3 region has 16 residues. Trimming cost V 1 base and J 3 bases, with 19 bases left between them. This clonotype has just one count. Its antigen is currently unknown. The rearrangement joins TRBV20-1 to TRBJ2-7; D could derive from TRBD1 or TRBD2 (5 bases each). The TCR sequence derives from a human donor in good health (CMV status not recorded). Some clones in this sample may be carry-over from other donors' samples. The source material was CD8+ T cells from cultured PBMCs, sampled from culture after CMV antigen stimulation. CDR3 loop: CSARGKSGGHLYEQYF. CDR3 bases: TGCAGTGCTAGAGGAAAGAGCGGAGGACACCTCTACGAGCAGTACTTC.